These T cell receptor beta chains were read from a single sample in a study of blood T cell repertoires in COVID-19. Profiled with immunoSEQ multiplex PCR; TCRdb holds only in-frame clones, not every one. Among 190,000 or so clones listed, about nine tenths were seen once. Specimen: peripheral blood. These receptor sequences come from a woman aged 70-85 years with acute or convalescent COVID-19. The CDR3 runs from the conserved cysteine through the conserved F or W. Fields, in order: CDR3 protein, CDR3 DNA, V gene, J gene, clone size, D gene. A D gene is named only where the DNA matches it firmly. Where a row states a size, it is once, few, many or the class of an expanded clone; other rows omit it.

CDR3: CATSDTPGTGVTDTQYF; DNA: TGTGCCACCAGTGATACCCCCGGGACAGGGGTAACAGATACGCAGTATTTT; V: TRBV24-1; J: TRBJ2-3; size: -; D: TRBD1
CDR3: CASSPPGQLVKQYF; DNA: TGTGCCAGCTCACCACCGGGACAGCTAGTCAAGCAGTACTTC; V: TRBV18; J: TRBJ2-7; size: -; D: TRBD1
CDR3: CASSYRGVGGGTEAFF; DNA: TGTGCCAGCAGTTACCGGGGCGTGGGGGGAGGGACTGAAGCTTTCTTT; V: TRBV6-5; J: TRBJ1-1; size: -; D: -
CDR3: CATSRGNQGGKNIQYF; DNA: TGTGCCACCAGCAGAGGGAACCAGGGAGGCAAAAACATTCAGTACTTC; V: TRBV15; J: TRBJ2-4; size: -; D: -
CDR3: CASSFGHSEAFF; DNA: TGTGCCAGCAGTTTCGGACACAGTGAAGCTTTCTTT; V: TRBV12-3/TRBV12-4; J: TRBJ1-1; size: few; D: -
CDR3: CASLGGDTQYF; DNA: TGTGCCAGCCTCGGGGGGGATACGCAGTATTTT; V: TRBV7-8; J: TRBJ2-3; size: -; D: TRBD2
CDR3: CASSFFDRGHTEAFF; DNA: TGTGCCAGCAGCTTCTTCGACAGGGGGCACACTGAAGCTTTCTTT; V: TRBV7-2; J: TRBJ1-1; size: -; D: TRBD1
CDR3: CASGRSYEKLFF; DNA: TGTGCCAGCGGCCGTTCCTATGAAAAACTGTTTTTT; V: TRBV12-3/TRBV12-4; J: TRBJ1-4; size: few; D: -
CDR3: CAIRGQQYTGELFF; DNA: TGTGCCATCAGGGGACAGCAGTACACCGGGGAGCTGTTTTTT; V: TRBV10-3; J: TRBJ2-2; size: -; D: TRBD1
CDR3: CASSSIPGLAGGEQYF; DNA: TGCGCCAGCAGCTCCATACCGGGACTAGCGGGAGGCGAGCAGTACTTC; V: TRBV5-1; J: TRBJ2-7; size: -; D: TRBD2
CDR3: CASSLAGRSDEQFF; DNA: TGTGCCAGCAGTTTAGCGGGGAGATCTGATGAGCAGTTCTTC; V: TRBV6-6; J: TRBJ2-1; size: once; D: TRBD2
CDR3: CASSYRGSYEQYF; DNA: TGTGCCAGCAGTTACAGGGGCTCCTACGAGCAGTACTTC; V: TRBV6-5; J: TRBJ2-7; size: once; D: -
CDR3: CASSVWAQGTEAFF; DNA: TGTGCCAGCAGCGTATGGGCTCAGGGCACTGAAGCTTTCTTT; V: TRBV9; J: TRBJ1-1; size: -; D: -
CDR3: CASRPTTGPTYEQYF; DNA: TGTGCCAGCAGACCTACGACAGGACCCACCTACGAGCAGTACTTC; V: TRBV27; J: TRBJ2-7; size: -; D: -
CDR3: CASRDIGGGEKLFF; DNA: TGTGCCAGCAGAGATATTGGGGGAGGGGAAAAACTGTTTTTT; V: TRBV7-8; J: TRBJ1-4; size: -; D: -
CDR3: CASSPSATGELFF; DNA: TGTGCCAGCAGCCCCAGCGCCACCGGGGAGCTGTTTTTT; V: TRBV12-3/TRBV12-4; J: TRBJ2-2; size: -; D: -
CDR3: CASSLGGFTTEQFF; DNA: TGTGCCAGCAGCCTGGGAGGTTTCACAACTGAGCAGTTCTTC; V: TRBV7-8; J: TRBJ2-1; size: -; D: -
CDR3: CATSSAGTSVDEQYF; DNA: TGTGCCACCAGCAGTGCCGGGACTAGCGTTGACGAGCAGTACTTC; V: TRBV15; J: TRBJ2-7; size: -; D: TRBD2
CDR3: CASRTGTGTHYNSPLHF; DNA: TGTGCCAGCAGAACCGGGACAGGGACCCACTATAATTCACCCCTCCACTTT; V: TRBV25-1; J: TRBJ1-6; size: -; D: TRBD1
CDR3: CASSLSGQGYGYTF; DNA: TGTGCCAGCAGTTTATCGGGACAGGGATATGGCTACACCTTC; V: TRBV28; J: TRBJ1-2; size: few; D: TRBD1
CDR3: CASSSLAGGLNEQFF; DNA: TGTGCCAGCTCAAGCCTAGCGGGAGGCTTAAATGAGCAGTTCTTC; V: TRBV3-1/TRBV3-2; J: TRBJ2-1; size: few; D: TRBD2
CDR3: CASSIGRRSYNEQFF; DNA: TGTGCCAGTAGTATAGGGAGGCGCTCCTACAATGAGCAGTTCTTC; V: TRBV19; J: TRBJ2-1; size: -; D: -
CDR3: CARSLVFLGQAKQETQYF; DNA: TGTGCCAGAAGCTTGGTATTTTTGGGACAGGCGAAACAAGAGACCCAGTACTTC; V: TRBV5-3; J: TRBJ2-5; size: -; D: TRBD1
CDR3: CASSVALAGGFRVEQYF; DNA: TGTGCCAGCAGCGTAGCACTAGCGGGAGGCTTCCGGGTTGAGCAGTACTTC; V: TRBV9; J: TRBJ2-7; size: -; D: TRBD2
CDR3: CASSFQGMQFF; DNA: TGCGCCAGCAGCTTCCAGGGGATGCAGTTCTTC; V: TRBV5-1; J: TRBJ2-1; size: -; D: -
CDR3: CAGDEPDREVDYGYTF; DNA: TGTGCCGGTGATGAGCCGGACAGGGAGGTGGACTATGGCTACACCTTC; V: TRBV19; J: TRBJ1-2; size: -; D: TRBD1
CDR3: CASRPRDRGNYGYTF; DNA: TGTGCCAGCAGGCCCCGGGACAGGGGAAACTATGGCTACACCTTC; V: TRBV2; J: TRBJ1-2; size: -; D: TRBD1